One sample yielded the 23 T cell receptor beta chains listed below, sequenced in a study of neurological immune-mediated disorders. TCRdb reprocessed the 5' RACE reads with MiXCR, giving one entry per CDR3 protein. The sample yields over 60,000 distinct CDR3 sequences, approximately 5.2% seen once. Sequencing was done on a sample of PBMCs. The receptor set was obtained from a woman in her twenties or thirties with multiple sclerosis.

Points on this clonotype: Here the CDR3 omits its conserved ending phenylalanine or tryptophan, so a read error is the likely source. The CDR3 is CASSLITSSYNEQFN. The CDR3 region has the DNA TGCGCCAGCAGCTTGATTACGAGCTCCTACAATGAGCAGTTCAAC. This chain joins TRBV5-1 and TRBJ2-1; D not resolved. CDR1 SGHRS and CDR2 YFSETQ come from the germline V gene. The CDR3 covers 15 residues. The ends were cut back, 1 base at V and 0 bases at J, with 8 bases in the middle.

This clonotype was seen repeatedly, ten times or more. CDR3 sequence: CSVKGRTNTGELFF. The DNA of the CDR3 is TGCAGCGTTAAGGGACGGACGAACACCGGGGAGCTGTTTTTT. The chain links TRBV29-1 to TRBJ2-2; D tentatively reads TRBD1 or TRBD2 (5 bases each). V dropped 5 bases and J dropped 0 bases, with 10 bases sitting between them. Germline assignment: CDR1 SQVTM and CDR2 ANQGSEA. This CDR3 spans 14 amino acids.

The chain recombines TRBV20-1 with TRBJ2-5; D is unresolved. V dropped 5 bases and J dropped 5 bases, with 9 bases sitting between them. The germline CDR1 and CDR2 sequences are DFQATT and SNEGSKA (reference sequence). The length of the CDR3 is 11 residues. In nucleotides, the CDR3 is TGCAGTGCTTCAATAGGGGAGACCCAGTACTTC. Its protein product is CSASIGETQYF.

This clonotype was counted ten times or more. V usage is TRBV5-1 and J usage is TRBJ1-2; D remains ambiguous. The CDR3 is 14 amino acids. Trimming cost V 0 bases and J 4 bases, with 10 bases left between them. The germline V gene has CDR1 SGHRS and CDR2 YFSETQ. The CDR3 protein is CASSLGTTTYGYTF. CDR3 bases: TGCGCCAGCAGCTTGGGGACTACTACCTATGGCTACACCTTC.

This clonotype was counted many times. The J gene is TRBJ1-2, the V gene TRBV5-1, with D possibly being TRBD1 (5 bases). CDR1 and CDR2 from the germline V gene are SGHRS and YFSETQ. CDR3 length: 13 residues. Deletions cut 4 bases from V and 4 bases from J, with 11 bases between. The CDR3 protein is CASSVAGLYGYTF. CDR3 sequence (DNA): TGCGCCAGCAGCGTGGCAGGGCTCTATGGCTACACCTTC.

This clonotype was seen ten or more times. This chain uses TRBV29-1 with TRBJ2-3, with D perhaps TRBD2 (6 bases). The CDR3 is 15 amino acids. Germline V gene data show CDR1 as SQVTM and CDR2 as ANQGSEA. The V end was cut by 2 bases, the J end by 4 bases, with 16 bases between. CDR3 in DNA: TGCAGCGTTGAATATTGGGTACTAGCTCCAGATACGCAGTATTTT. Translated: CSVEYWVLAPDTQYF.

In this sample, this clonotype turned up many times. At one end, the junction sequence differs from germline, possibly due to a read error. The gene calls are TRBV20-1 and TRBJ1-2; D is unresolved. This CDR3 is built from 11 residues. The germline V gene encodes CDR1 DFQATT and CDR2 SNEGSKA (reference sequence). The CDR3 nucleotides read TGCAGTGCTAGTGAAACGGGGAGGGTGGCGTTC. Protein sequence: CSASETGRVAF.

The table lists this clonotype with many counts. V gene TRBV5-1 combines with J gene TRBJ1-2, with D uncertain. With 4 bases removed from V and 4 bases from J, the gap between germline ends came to 17 bases. The CDR3 has 15 amino acids. In germline, CDR1 is SGHRS, CDR2 YFSETQ. The CDR3 DNA follows: TGCGCCAGCAGCCCCCTTAACCGAAATTTCTATGGCTACACCTTC. Amino acid sequence: CASSPLNRNFYGYTF.

In this sample, this clonotype turned up many times. The CDR3 nucleotides read TGTGCCAGCAGCCCACGTGAGACCCAGTACTTC. This translates into CASSPRETQYF. The chain links TRBV7-2 to TRBJ2-5; D unclear. Germline CDR1 reads SGHTA; CDR2 reads FQGNSA. V lost 5 bases and J 5 bases, leaving 6 bases between the germline ends. This CDR3 has 11 residues.

In this sample, this clonotype turned up many times. The CDR3 protein is CASSLSGLAGTYEQYF. Here the CDR3 DNA reads TGTGCCAGCAGTTTATCCGGACTAGCGGGAACCTACGAGCAGTACTTC. The V gene is TRBV27, the J gene TRBJ2-7; 12 nucleotides agree with TRBD2. The V segment lost 0 bases and the J segment 2 bases; nucleotides outside the gene matches: 2. CDR1 is MNHEY, CDR2 SMNVEV, per germline (reference sequence). CDR3 size: 16 residues.

In this sample, this clonotype turned up many times. V gene TRBV5-1 combines with J gene TRBJ1-2; 7 nucleotides match TRBD1. Germline CDR1 SGHRS, CDR2 YFSETQ. This CDR3 is 14 amino acids long. Losses at the gene ends were 4 bases for V and 5 bases for J; bases not matched to a gene: 8. The CDR3 coding sequence is TGCGCCAGCAGCCTAACTCCGGGACAGTATGGCTACACCTTC. Amino acid sequence: CASSLTPGQYGYTF.

This clonotype was detected many times. In DNA form, the CDR3 reads TGTGCCAGCAGTTACTCGAGCTCCACATCAGCGGATGGCTACACCTTC. This sequence encodes CASSYSSSTSADGYTF. The rearrangement links TRBV6-5 to TRBJ1-2; no definite D call. The CDR3 runs to 16 residues. CDR1 and CDR2 from the germline V gene are MNHEY and SVGAGI. The V and J ends lost 0 bases and 6 bases respectively, with 17 bases between them.

This clonotype was counted ten times or more. This chain connects TRBV6-1 to TRBJ2-3; the D call may be TRBD1 or TRBD2 (5 bases each). With 2 bases removed from V and 7 bases from J, the gap between germline ends came to 19 bases. The CDR3 has 16 amino acids. CDR1 is MNHNS and CDR2 is SASEGT in the germline V gene. CDR3 nucleotides: TGTGCCAGCAGTGAACTGGGGGACCCCTCGGGGAATACGCAGTATTTT. Translation: CASSELGDPSGNTQYF.

This clonotype was observed at least ten times. This chain links TRBV5-5 with TRBJ2-5; a possible D gene is TRBD2 (6 bases). Trimming cost V 2 bases and J 5 bases, with 10 bases left between them. CDR1 and CDR2 (germline): SGHKS, YYEKEE (reference sequence). This CDR3 comprises 13 residues. CDR3 sequence reads: CASSFSGGETQYF. CDR3 DNA sequence: TGTGCCAGCAGCTTTAGTGGGGGGGAGACCCAGTACTTC.

This clonotype came up many times. The chain links TRBV29-1 to TRBJ2-1; 15 bases line up with TRBD2. Germline CDR1 reads SQVTM; CDR2 reads ANQGSEA. The CDR3 spans 14 residues. The junction had 7 bases not matched to a gene; V was cut back by 8 bases and J by 8 bases. CDR3 DNA: TGCAGCACCCGGACTAGCGGGGGGGCTGATGAGCAGTTCTTC. This encodes CSTRTSGGADEQFF.

This clonotype was recorded at least ten times. The V and J genes are TRBV20-1 and TRBJ2-2, with D maybe TRBD1 (6 bases). The germline V and J ends were trimmed by 3 bases and 1 base, with 9 bases remaining between them. The CDR3 has 14 amino acids. Germline CDR1 reads DFQATT; CDR2 reads SNEGSKA (reference sequence). The CDR3 spells CSASHRENTGELFF. In DNA, the CDR3 is TGCAGTGCTAGTCACAGGGAGAACACCGGGGAGCTGTTTTTT.

This clonotype was picked up a small number of times. The chain has TRBV3-1 and TRBJ1-3, with D possibly TRBD1 on 6 matching bases. This CDR3 is built from 14 residues. The germline CDR1 and CDR2 sequences are LGHDT and YNNKEL (reference sequence). V shed 3 bases and J shed 0 bases, with 6 bases lying between them. The CDR3 reads CASSQGASGNTIYF. Here the CDR3 DNA reads TGTGCCAGCAGCCAGGGGGCCTCTGGAAACACCATATATTTT. Full variable domain (outside the CDR3, taken from reference TRBV3-1 and TRBJ1-3): DTAVSQTPKYLVTQMGNDKSIKCEQNLGHDTMYWYKQDSKKFLKIMFSYNNKELIINETVPNRFSPKSPDKAHLNLHINSLELGDSAVYFCASSQGASGNTIYFGEGSWLTVV.

The rearrangement links TRBV15 to TRBJ1-5; TRBD1 is a possible D gene (5 bases). The CDR3 is made up of 14 amino acids. Trimming stripped 0 bases from V and 7 bases from J, with 10 bases between. The germline V gene has CDR1 LNHNV and CDR2 YYDKDF (reference sequence). For the CDR3, the DNA is TGTGCCACCAGCAGAGAATTCCAGGGCCAGCCCCAGCATTTT. Residues: CATSREFQGQPQHF.

This clonotype was detected ten times or more. The J gene is TRBJ1-5, the V gene TRBV7-8, with TRBD1 matching over 11 bases. The trim removed 5 bases at V and 0 bases at J, leaving 12 bases unmatched. Per the germline V gene, CDR1 is SGHVS and CDR2 is FQNEAQ. The length of the CDR3 is 19 residues. For the CDR3, the DNA is TGTGCCAGCAGCCCTCTTCCGGGACAGGGGGGCTATAGCAATCAGCCCCAGCATTTT. This gives the protein CASSPLPGQGGYSNQPQHF.

The chain uses TRBV5-5 and TRBJ1-2, with a weak D call TRBD1 (6 bases). The CDR3 sequence is 15 residues long. Trimming took off 5 bases at V and 6 bases at J, with 20 bases between the two ends. Germline CDR1 and CDR2: SGHKS and YYEKEE (reference sequence). The CDR3, as DNA: TGTGCCAGCAGACAGAAAACAGGGAAAAGAGATGGCTACACCTTC. Its translation is CASRQKTGKRDGYTF.

This clonotype came up many times. The chain is built from TRBV5-1 and TRBJ2-3; 8 bases map to TRBD2. V gave up 4 bases and J gave up 6 bases; unmatched junction bases: 10. This CDR3 region has 15 residues. Germline-derived CDR1 and CDR2 are SGHRS and YFSETQ. The CDR3 here is CASSRTPGGFDTQYF. In DNA, the CDR3 is TGCGCCAGCAGCCGCACGCCGGGAGGGTTTGATACGCAGTATTTT.

The chain uses TRBV20-1 and TRBJ2-1, with TRBD2 matching 10 bases. Germline V gene sequence: CDR1 DFQATT, CDR2 SNEGSKA (reference sequence). CDR3 length equals 14 residues. V was pared by 8 bases and J by 7 bases, with 11 bases of the junction left unmatched. The CDR3 here is CSFPGSGLANEQFF. DNA of the CDR3: TGCAGTTTCCCAGGGTCGGGACTAGCGAATGAGCAGTTCTTC.

This clonotype was seen at least ten times. The chain couples TRBV29-1 to TRBJ1-4; TRBD1 agrees at 11 bases. Germline lookup yields CDR1 SQVTM and CDR2 ANQGSEA. The CDR3 loop spans 16 amino acids. J gave up 0 bases and V 6 bases, and 6 bases lay outside the gene matches. The CDR3 bases are TGCAGCGTCGACGGGACAGGGGGATCAACTAATGAAAAACTGTTTTTT. Residues: CSVDGTGGSTNEKLFF.